This T cell receptor beta chain was found in a study of vaccination effects on CD4 cells after COVID-19. The overall study: Two-dose vaccination with either BNT162b2 or mRNA-1273 was given to the participants. Findings and limits, study-wide: Convalescent patients were few in the study, and early post-infection timepoints were absent. Marked clonal contraction of both clone types appeared late after vaccination.

Method: immunoSEQ multiplex PCR; TCRdb's copy keeps in-frame clones and lacks some. The sample lists about 25,000 clones; nearly 75% were seen once. CD4+ T cell isolation took place after approximately 11 days of culture. Nucleocapsid antibodies were negative in the vaccine recipients, who had never had SARS-CoV-2 infection. With regard to this clone: Its target is not known.

CDR3 size: 17 residues. The V end was cut by 3 bases, the J end by 0 bases, with 12 bases between. Germline V lookup: CDR1 SEHNR, CDR2 FQNEAQ (reference sequence). The sequencing here drew on CD4+ T cells from PBMCs cultured without peptide, taken before COVID-19 vaccination. This receptor was taken from a human donor who received a COVID-19 vaccine. The chain uses TRBV7-9 and TRBJ1-6; D ambiguous. The CDR3 DNA reads TGTGCCAGCAGCTTCGGGAACCCTAGCTCCTATAATTCACCCCTCCACTTT. It translates to CASSFGNPSSYNSPLHF. Filled out from reference TRBV7-9 and TRBJ1-6, the complete variable domain reads DTGVSQNPRHKITKRGQNVTFRCDPISEHNRLYWYRQTLGQGPEFLTYFQNEAQLEKSRLLSDRFSAERPKGSFSTLEIQRTEQGDSAMYLCASSFGNPSSYNSPLHFGNGTRLTVT.